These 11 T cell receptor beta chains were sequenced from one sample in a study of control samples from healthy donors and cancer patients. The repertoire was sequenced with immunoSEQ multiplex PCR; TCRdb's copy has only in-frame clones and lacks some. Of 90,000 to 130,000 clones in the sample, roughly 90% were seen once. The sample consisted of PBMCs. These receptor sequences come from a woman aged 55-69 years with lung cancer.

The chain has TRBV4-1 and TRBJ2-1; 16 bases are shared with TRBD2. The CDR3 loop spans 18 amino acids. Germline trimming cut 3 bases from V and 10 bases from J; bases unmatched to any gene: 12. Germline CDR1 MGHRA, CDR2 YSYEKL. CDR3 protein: CASSHLDLGLAGGREQFF. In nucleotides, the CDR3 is TGCGCCAGCAGCCACTTGGACTTGGGACTAGCGGGAGGGAGGGAGCAGTTCTTC.

The CDR3 protein is CASSLLEKPQHF. In nucleotides, the CDR3 is TGTGCCAGCAGCTTACTCGAAAAGCCCCAGCATTTT. The chain couples TRBV7-2 to TRBJ1-5; D unclear. The CDR3 is 12 residues long. V lost 2 bases to trimming and J lost 8 bases, with 7 bases between them. The germline CDR1 and CDR2 sequences are SGHTA and FQGNSA.

This CDR3 is CASSELAGGPSEQYF. CDR3 nucleotide sequence: TGTGCCAGCAGTGAGCTAGCGGGAGGGCCTAGCGAGCAGTACTTC. The gene calls are TRBV6-1 and TRBJ2-7, with TRBD2 matching 12 bases. This CDR3 is 15 amino acids long. Germline values: CDR1 MNHNS, CDR2 SASEGT. Trimming removed 3 bases from V and 6 bases from J; junction bases left unmatched: 6.

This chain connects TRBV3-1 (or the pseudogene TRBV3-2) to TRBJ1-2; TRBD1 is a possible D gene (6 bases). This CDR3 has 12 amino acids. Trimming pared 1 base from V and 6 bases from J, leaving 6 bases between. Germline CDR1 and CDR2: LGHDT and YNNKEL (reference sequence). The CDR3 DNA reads TGTGCCAGCAGCCAAGCAGGGGATGGCTACACCTTC. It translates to CASSQAGDGYTF.

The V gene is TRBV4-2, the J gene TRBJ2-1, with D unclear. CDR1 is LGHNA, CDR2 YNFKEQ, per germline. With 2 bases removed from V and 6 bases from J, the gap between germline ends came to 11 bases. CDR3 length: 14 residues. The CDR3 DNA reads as TGTGCCAGCAGCCAACTAAGGACCATCAATGAGCAGTTCTTC. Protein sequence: CASSQLRTINEQFF.

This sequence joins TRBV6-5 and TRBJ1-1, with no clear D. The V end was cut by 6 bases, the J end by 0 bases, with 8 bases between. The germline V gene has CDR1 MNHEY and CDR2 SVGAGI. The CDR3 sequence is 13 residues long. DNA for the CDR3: TGTGCCAGCAGGGGATCCCTGAACACTGAAGCTTTCTTT. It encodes CASRGSLNTEAFF.

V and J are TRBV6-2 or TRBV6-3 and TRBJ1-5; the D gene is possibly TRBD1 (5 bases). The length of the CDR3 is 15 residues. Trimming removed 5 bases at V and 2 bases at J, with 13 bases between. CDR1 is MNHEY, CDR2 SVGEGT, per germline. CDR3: CASSGFGAGNQPQHF. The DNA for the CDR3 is TGTGCCAGCAGTGGGTTCGGGGCTGGCAATCAGCCCCAGCATTTT.

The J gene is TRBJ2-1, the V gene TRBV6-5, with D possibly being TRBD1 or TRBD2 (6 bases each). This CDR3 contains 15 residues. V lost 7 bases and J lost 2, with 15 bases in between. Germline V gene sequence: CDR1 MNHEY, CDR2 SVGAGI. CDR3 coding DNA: TGTGCCAGCAAGGGGGGACGAGGTACCTACAATGAGCAGTTCTTC. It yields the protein CASKGGRGTYNEQFF.

The CDR3 loop is CSVSRGYEQYF. Written as DNA, the CDR3 is TGCAGCGTCTCCCGAGGCTACGAGCAGTACTTC. J is TRBJ2-7 and V is TRBV29-1; D not certain. V lost 6 bases and J lost 3, with 9 bases in between. There are 11 residues in the CDR3. Germline lookup yields CDR1 SQVTM and CDR2 ANQGSEA.

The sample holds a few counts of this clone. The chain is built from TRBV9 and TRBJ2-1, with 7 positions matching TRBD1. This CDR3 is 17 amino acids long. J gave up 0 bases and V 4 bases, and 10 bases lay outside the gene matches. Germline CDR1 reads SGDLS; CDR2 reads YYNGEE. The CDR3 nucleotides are TGTGCCAGCAGCCCTTGGACAGGCCATAGCTCCTACAATGAGCAGTTCTTC. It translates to CASSPWTGHSSYNEQFF.

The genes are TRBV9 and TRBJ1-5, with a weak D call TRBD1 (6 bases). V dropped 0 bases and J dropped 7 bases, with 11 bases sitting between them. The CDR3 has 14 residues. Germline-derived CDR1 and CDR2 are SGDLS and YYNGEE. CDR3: CASSVVTGHQPQHF. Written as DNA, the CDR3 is TGTGCCAGCAGCGTAGTCACGGGACACCAGCCCCAGCATTTT.